This T cell receptor beta chain was profiled in a study of T cell repertoires in cytomegalovirus infection. In the study overall: Through public TCR beta signatures, both CMV infection and matching HLA type were indicated. Study findings and constraints: HLA-C-restricted CMV-specific TCR beta clonotypes were dominant in the ex vivo response. Identification of carriers of CMV plus the relevant HLA was achieved through cumulative public TCR beta family frequency.

This CDR3 is built from 15 residues. Germline values: CDR1 SGHTA, CDR2 FQGNSA. J was trimmed by 4 bases and V by 5 bases; bases with no gene match: 10. In TCRdb, the reads were re-called with MiXCR into one record per CDR3 protein. Here the sample spans roughly 250,000 distinct CDR3 sequences, 10% to 15% being singletons. This clonotype came up many times. What it recognizes is unknown. This sequence was found in a human donor in good health (CMV status not recorded). Some clones in this sample may be carry-over from other donors' samples. The specimen was PBMCs. This chain uses TRBV7-2 with TRBJ2-7, with 8 bases identical to TRBD1. The DNA of the CDR3 is TGTGCCAGCAGCACTAACGGACAGGGCTTATACGAGCAGTACTTC. It codes for CASSTNGQGLYEQYF. The entire variable domain, with the rest obtained from reference TRBV7-2 and TRBJ2-7, is as follows: GAGVSQSPSNKVTEKGKDVELRCDPISGHTALYWYRQSLGQGLEFLIYFQGNSAPDKSGLPSDRFSAERTGGSVSTLTIQRTQQEDSAVYLCASSTNGQGLYEQYFGPGTRLTVT.